The sequence of this T cell receptor beta chain was determined in a study of cytomegalovirus exposure and HLA in healthy donors. Looking at the study overall: Out of several hundred genotyped donors, less than 90% belonged to the Caucasian-associated ancestry cluster.

Primers: 60 Vbeta forward and 13 Jbeta reverse. Some clones are missing from TCRdb's copy, which holds only in-frame ones; the method was immunoSEQ multiplex PCR. The sample records about 140,000 clones, approximately 80% being singletons. Trimming cost V 7 bases and J 5 bases; bases outside gene matches: 7. This CDR3 is built from 14 residues. The germline V gene encodes CDR1 LNHDA and CDR2 SQIVND (reference sequence). The sample taken for sequencing was PBMCs. This chain uses TRBV19 with TRBJ2-7; 11 nucleotides line up with TRBD2. The source is a male donor in good health and CMV-seropositive. The CDR3 coding sequence is TGTGCCAGTACCTCTAGCGGGGGGATTAACGAGCAGTACTTC. Translated, it gives CASTSSGGINEQYF.